This T cell receptor (beta chain) was retrieved from a study of T cell responses to AZD1222 COVID-19 vaccine. Points from the study as a whole: Repertoire sampling happened only post peak T cell response. With two AZD1222 doses given, Spike-specific TCR breadth and depth both rose. Only 5 to 7 AZD1222 recipients were seropositive at baseline. Most donors were white British and more were female, and clonal diversity was possibly underestimated.

Data came from immunoSEQ multiplex PCR; TCRdb stores just in-frame clones and leaves some out. Of 100,000 to 120,000 clones listed, nearly 90% are singletons. As to this clone: Its antigen is not known.

In germline, CDR1 is MDHEN, CDR2 SYDVKM. The CDR3 length is 14 residues. V lost 5 bases and J 1 base, leaving 11 bases between the germline ends. The V gene is TRBV28, the J gene TRBJ1-1; possible D gene TRBD1, 5 bases. Sample: peripheral blood, taken on day 0 of AZD1222 vaccination. This receptor was taken from an adult in good health. The CDR3 spells CASSTDSGNTEAFF. For the CDR3, the DNA is TGTGCCAGCAGTACCGACAGTGGGAACACTGAAGCTTTCTTT.